The 31 T cell receptor beta chains in this list originate from one sample, sequenced in a study of Ad26.COV2.S vaccination and SARS-CoV-2 variants. TCRdb keeps only in-frame clones here, not all; method: immunoSEQ multiplex PCR. The sample lists 410,000 or so clones, around 90% seen once, with approximately 12% in the top ten. Specified treatment: about 20 received Ad26.COV2.S at low or high dose, single or two shots; 5 received placebo; per-sample allocation not given. Sampling was performed 63 days after the first vaccine or placebo injection. The specimen comprised peripheral blood, sampled in a trial of Ad26.COV2.S vaccine versus placebo. Every receptor here comes from a person between 18 and 65 years old who received the Ad26.COV2.S COVID-19 vaccine or a placebo.

This clone was counted only a few times. V and J are TRBV7-9 and TRBJ2-1; TRBD2 matches 11 bases. The CDR3 is 16 amino acids. CDR1 and CDR2 (germline): SEHNR, FQNEAQ (reference sequence). V trimming: 1 base; J trimming: 3 bases; junction bases outside the gene matches: 2. The CDR3 sequence is CASSLGTSGRYNEQFF. Here the CDR3 DNA reads TGTGCCAGCAGCTTAGGGACTAGCGGGCGCTACAATGAGCAGTTCTTC. The whole variable domain, filled in from reference TRBV7-9 and TRBJ2-1, reads DTGVSQNPRHKITKRGQNVTFRCDPISEHNRLYWYRQTLGQGPEFLTYFQNEAQLEKSRLLSDRFSAERPKGSFSTLEIQRTEQGDSAMYLCASSLGTSGRYNEQFFGPGTRLTVL.

The chain links TRBV7-2 to TRBJ2-5; no reliable D call. The CDR3 contains 18 residues. The V gene lost 1 base and the J gene lost 4 bases, with 22 bases spanning the gap. The germline V gene encodes CDR1 SGHTA and CDR2 FQGNSA. CDR3 nucleotide sequence: TGTGCCAGCAGCTTAGTTTTATTTGGAGAAAAGGGCACAGAGACCCAGTACTTC. It specifies CASSLVLFGEKGTETQYF. Based on the CDR3 plus reference TRBV7-2 and TRBJ2-5, the full variable domain is GAGVSQSPSNKVTEKGKDVELRCDPISGHTALYWYRQSLGQGLEFLIYFQGNSAPDKSGLPSDRFSAERTGGSVSTLTIQRTQQEDSAVYLCASSLVLFGEKGTETQYFGPGTRLLVL.

The rearrangement links TRBV12-5 to TRBJ2-1; TRBD2 matches 7 bases. The CDR3 runs to 14 residues. J gave up 9 bases and V 1 base, and 6 bases lay outside the gene matches. The germline V gene has CDR1 LGHNT and CDR2 FRNRAP. CDR3 bases: TGTGCTAGTGGTTTGGGACCCGGCGGGAGTGAGCAGTTCTTC. It is translated as CASGLGPGGSEQFF.

The chain uses TRBV27 and TRBJ1-5; no firm D call. This CDR3 has 14 amino acids. Germline lookup yields CDR1 MNHEY and CDR2 SMNVEV (reference sequence). V lost 4 bases and J 4 bases, leaving 11 bases between the germline ends. The CDR3 loop reads CASSWTGDNQPQHF. The CDR3 coding sequence is TGTGCCAGCAGTTGGACTGGAGATAATCAGCCCCAGCATTTT.

The chain employs TRBV5-6 and TRBJ2-7; a possible D gene is TRBD1 (6 bases). Germline CDR1 reads SGHDT; CDR2 reads YYEEEE. The V end was cut by 0 bases, the J end by 3 bases, with 13 bases between. The CDR3 runs to 15 residues. The CDR3 spells CASSLVGGRYYEQYF. CDR3 nucleotide sequence: TGTGCCAGCAGCTTGGTAGGGGGACGGTACTACGAGCAGTACTTC.

The CDR3 DNA reads as TGTGCCAGCAGTTACCGGGTTGGGTTGGGGTTCTATGGCTACACCTTC. As protein: CASSYRVGLGFYGYTF. The chain has TRBV6-5 and TRBJ1-2; no firm D call. The CDR3 length is 16 residues. CDR1 and CDR2 from the germline V gene are MNHEY and SVGAGI. V shed 2 bases and J shed 4 bases, with 17 bases lying between them.

This chain connects TRBV5-1 to TRBJ2-1; 8 bases align to TRBD2. V dropped 0 bases and J dropped 6; count of bases not matched to a gene: 5. Germline values: CDR1 SGHRS, CDR2 YFSETQ. The CDR3 loop spans 15 amino acids. CDR3 amino acids: CASSLATSGSNEQFF. The DNA of the CDR3 is TGCGCCAGCAGCTTGGCAACTAGCGGATCCAATGAGCAGTTCTTC.

Details on this clone: This specimen includes other DNA sequences encoding the same CDR3. The chain employs TRBV4-1 and TRBJ1-5; a weak D match, TRBD1 (5 bases). The CDR3 consists of 15 residues. V lost 0 bases, J lost 1 base, and 7 bases lay in between. Germline CDR1 reads MGHRA; CDR2 reads YSYEKL. For the CDR3, the DNA is TGCGCCAGCAGCCAAGATCAGGGCAGCAATCAGCCCCAGCATTTT. Its translation is CASSQDQGSNQPQHF.

In its sample, this clone was seen once. The chain combines TRBV30 with TRBJ2-1; D tentatively reads TRBD1 or TRBD2 (6 bases each). The CDR3 length is 12 residues. Looked up from germline, CDR1 is GTSNPN and CDR2 is SVGIG (reference sequence). Deletions cut 6 bases from V and 4 bases from J, with 10 bases between. The CDR3 protein is CACQGGYNEQFF. The CDR3 DNA is TGTGCCTGCCAAGGGGGGTACAATGAGCAGTTCTTC.

The chain combines TRBV5-4 with TRBJ2-5, with D unresolved. Trimming removed 0 bases at V and 0 bases at J, with 9 bases between. The CDR3 consists of 15 residues. Germline V gives CDR1 SGHNT, CDR2 YYREEE (reference sequence). The CDR3 protein is CASSLDPGHQETQYF. The DNA for the CDR3 is TGTGCCAGCAGCTTGGACCCGGGCCACCAAGAGACCCAGTACTTC. Full variable domain (rest looked up from reference TRBV5-4 and TRBJ2-5): ETGVTQSPTHLIKTRGQQVTLRCSSQSGHNTVSWYQQALGQGPQFIFQYYREEENGRGNFPPRFSGLQFPNYSSELNVNALELDDSALYLCASSLDPGHQETQYFGPGTRLLVL.

The rearrangement joins TRBV5-4 to TRBJ1-1; D is perhaps TRBD1 (6 bases). The CDR3 is made up of 15 amino acids. Between the trimmed V and J ends, which lost 7 bases and 3 bases, there was a span of 19 bases. The germline gives CDR1 SGHNT, CDR2 YYREEE (reference sequence). CDR3 residues: CASSLRAGDDTEAFF. Written as DNA, the CDR3 is TGTGCCAGCTCGCTAAGGGCAGGGGATGACACTGAAGCTTTCTTT.

The V call is TRBV28, the J call TRBJ1-1; no definite D call. Between the trimmed V and J ends, which lost 3 bases and 3 bases, there was a span of 14 bases. The CDR3 runs 15 residues. Looked up from germline, CDR1 is MDHEN and CDR2 is SYDVKM. CDR3 nucleotides: TGTGCCAGCAGTTTTCGGTCCAATCAGGACACTGAAGCTTTCTTT. It codes for CASSFRSNQDTEAFF.

The rearrangement links TRBV19 to TRBJ1-5; D perhaps matches TRBD1 (6 bases). The CDR3 is 17 amino acids. CDR1 is LNHDA and CDR2 is SQIVND in the germline V gene (reference sequence). The V end was cut by 3 bases, the J end by 2 bases, with 17 bases between. The CDR3 is CASSINGQGSRNQPQHF. CDR3 nucleotide sequence: TGTGCCAGTAGTATTAACGGGCAGGGGAGTCGCAATCAGCCCCAGCATTTT. Full variable domain (missing parts from reference TRBV19 and TRBJ1-5): DGGITQSPKYLFRKEGQNVTLSCEQNLNHDAMYWYRQDPGQGLRLIYYSQIVNDFQKGDIAEGYSVSREKKESFPLTVTSAQKNPTAFYLCASSINGQGSRNQPQHFGDGTRLSIL.

The chain combines TRBV19 with TRBJ2-1; D gene uncertain. V lost 1 base and J 10 bases, leaving 14 bases between the germline ends. CDR3 length equals 14 residues. The germline gives CDR1 LNHDA, CDR2 SQIVND (reference sequence). The CDR3 sequence: CASSIGSMVGEQFF. The CDR3 nucleotides read TGTGCCAGTAGTATAGGTTCCATGGTTGGGGAGCAGTTCTTC.

The V gene is TRBV28, the J gene TRBJ2-1; no reliable D call. The CDR3 extends over 15 amino acids. Germline CDR1 MDHEN, CDR2 SYDVKM. The V gene lost 5 bases and the J gene lost 0 bases, with 11 bases spanning the gap. The CDR3 bases are TGTGCCAGCAGTCCCGGGTTCAGCTCCTACAATGAGCAGTTCTTC. This codes for CASSPGFSSYNEQFF.

This chain connects TRBV2 to TRBJ1-1; maybe TRBD1 (6 bases). This CDR3 is 14 amino acids long. Germline CDR1 SNHLY, CDR2 FYNNEI. Trimming removed 6 bases from V and 5 bases from J, with 16 bases in between. The CDR3 loop reads CASRDRTGRTEAFF. As DNA, the CDR3 is TGTGCCAGCAGGGACCGAACAGGGAGGACTGAAGCTTTCTTT.

This chain connects TRBV29-1 to TRBJ2-2; perhaps D is TRBD1 or TRBD2 (5 bases each). V shed 3 bases and J shed 4 bases, with 9 bases lying between them. The CDR3 extends over 13 amino acids. The germline V gene has CDR1 SQVTM and CDR2 ANQGSEA. CDR3 DNA: TGCAGCGTTGATGGGGGAACCACCGGGGAGCTGTTTTTT. It is translated as CSVDGGTTGELFF.

The chain employs TRBV27 and TRBJ2-7, with TRBD2 matching over 7 bases. CDR1 and CDR2 from the germline V gene are MNHEY and SMNVEV (reference sequence). This CDR3 has 14 amino acids. The V gene end was trimmed by 4 bases and the J gene end by 7 bases; junction bases not matched to a gene: 10. CDR3 region: CASSSEGSGVEQYF. Here the CDR3 DNA reads TGTGCCAGCAGTTCCGAGGGGAGCGGGGTAGAGCAGTACTTC.

The V gene is TRBV2, the J gene TRBJ2-7; perhaps TRBD1 as D (5 bases). Trimming took off 1 base at V and 1 base at J, with 11 bases between the two ends. The CDR3 extends over 15 amino acids. Germline V CDR1 and CDR2: SNHLY, FYNNEI. The CDR3, as DNA: TGTGCCAGCAGTGAAGTTGGCAGGGCTTCCTACGAGCAGTACTTC. Its translation is CASSEVGRASYEQYF.

The chain couples TRBV9 to TRBJ1-2; the D gene is possibly TRBD1 (5 bases). V was trimmed by 3 bases and J by 4 bases, leaving 13 bases between them. The V gene's germline CDR1 is SGDLS and CDR2 YYNGEE. The CDR3 is 14 amino acids. DNA of the CDR3: TGTGCCAGCAGCGCAGAGCAGGGCACCTATGGCTACACCTTC. Its protein is CASSAEQGTYGYTF. Based on the CDR3 plus reference TRBV9 and TRBJ1-2, the full variable domain is DSGVTQTPKHLITATGQRVTLRCSPRSGDLSVYWYQQSLDQGLQFLIQYYNGEERAKGNILERFSAQQFPDLHSELNLSSLELGDSALYFCASSAEQGTYGYTFGSGTRLTVV.

The table lists this clone with a count of one. The chain links TRBV24-1 to TRBJ2-1; 11 positions match TRBD2. V shed 3 bases and J 2 bases; nucleotides not matched to a gene: 5. Germline V gene data show CDR1 as KGHDR and CDR2 as SFDVKD. The CDR3 contains 17 residues. The CDR3, as DNA: TGTGCCACCAGTGATGCTAGCGGGAGGACCGCCTACAATGAGCAGTTCTTC. Translated, it gives CATSDASGRTAYNEQFF.

This chain links TRBV5-4 with TRBJ2-6; perhaps TRBD2 as D (5 bases). Per germline, CDR1 SGHNT and CDR2 YYREEE (reference sequence). The CDR3 is made up of 17 amino acids. The V end was cut by 1 base, the J end by 2 bases, with 13 bases between. CDR3 residues: CASSLISGVAGANVLTF. For the CDR3, the DNA is TGTGCCAGCAGCTTGATTTCCGGGGTCGCTGGGGCCAACGTCCTGACTTTC.

The chain has TRBV18 and TRBJ2-6, with TRBD2 as a possible D gene (6 bases). Trimming stripped 0 bases from V and 2 bases from J, with 8 bases between. The CDR3 totals 16 residues. Germline assignment: CDR1 KGHSH and CDR2 LQKENI. The CDR3: CASSPPTGAGANVLTF. The CDR3 nucleotides are TGTGCCAGCTCACCACCCACGGGGGCTGGGGCCAACGTCCTGACTTTC.

This chain joins TRBV5-1 and TRBJ2-1, with 7 bases fitting TRBD2. With 9 bases clipped from V and 9 bases from J, the junction kept 12 bases outside the gene matches. CDR3 size: 13 residues. Germline-derived CDR1 and CDR2 are SGHRS and YFSETQ. The CDR3 region is CATAWVAGAEQFF. The CDR3 coding sequence is TGCGCCACAGCATGGGTGGCGGGAGCTGAGCAGTTCTTC.

The chain has TRBV4-3 and TRBJ1-4; TRBD1 aligns across 8 bases. Germline V gives CDR1 LGHNA, CDR2 YSLEER. V shed 2 bases, J shed 8 bases, and the junction held 10 bases outside the gene matches. The CDR3 is 16 residues long. In DNA form, the CDR3 reads TGCGCCAGCAGCCAACAACCGAGACAGGGGTCAGAAAAACTGTTTTTT. Translated: CASSQQPRQGSEKLFF.

This clone appeared a few times. This chain joins TRBV15 and TRBJ2-2; D is ambiguous. This CDR3 comprises 14 residues. Germline CDR1 is LNHNV and CDR2 is YYDKDF (reference sequence). With 0 bases removed from V and 5 bases from J, the gap between germline ends came to 7 bases. In DNA, the CDR3 is TGTGCCACCAGCAGAGATTCCGGAACCGGGGAGCTGTTTTTT. As protein: CATSRDSGTGELFF.

This clone is a singleton in its sample. V usage is TRBV2 and J usage is TRBJ2-6; D possibly corresponds to TRBD1 (5 bases). The germline V and J ends were trimmed by 3 bases and 0 bases, with 9 bases remaining between them. Germline V lookup: CDR1 SNHLY, CDR2 FYNNEI. CDR3 length equals 16 residues. CDR3 protein: CASSEQGSSGANVLTF. CDR3 sequence (DNA): TGTGCCAGCAGTGAGCAGGGAAGCTCTGGGGCCAACGTCCTGACTTTC.

This rearrangement joins TRBV4-2 to TRBJ2-1; D possibly corresponds to TRBD2 (5 bases). This CDR3 region has 15 residues. CDR1 and CDR2 (germline): LGHNA, YNFKEQ. Trimming cost V 0 bases and J 7 bases, with 13 bases left between them. The CDR3 is CASSQDVERSNEQFF. The DNA of the CDR3 is TGTGCCAGCAGCCAAGATGTTGAGCGGTCGAATGAGCAGTTCTTC.

The J gene is TRBJ2-1, the V gene TRBV6-5, with D maybe TRBD1 (5 bases). V lost 8 bases and J lost 4, with 18 bases in between. The CDR3 is 15 amino acids. Germline CDR1 and CDR2: MNHEY and SVGAGI. DNA of the CDR3: TGTGCCAGCTCCGGAGAGGACATAGGATACAATGAGCAGTTCTTC. Its translation is CASSGEDIGYNEQFF.

V and J are TRBV27 and TRBJ2-1; 9 bases are a match to TRBD2. CDR1 and CDR2 from the germline V gene are MNHEY and SMNVEV (reference sequence). V lost 3 bases to trimming and J lost 0 bases; unmatched junction nucleotides: 0. The CDR3 has 15 amino acids. DNA of the CDR3: TGTGCCAGCAGTTTGACTAGCGGCTCCTACAATGAGCAGTTCTTC. Residues: CASSLTSGSYNEQFF.

The chain uses TRBV27 and TRBJ2-1, with 9 bases that match TRBD1. This CDR3 is 14 amino acids long. After removal of 6 bases from V and 8 bases from J, the junction contained 8 bases not matched to a gene. Germline loops: CDR1 MNHEY, CDR2 SMNVEV (reference sequence). The CDR3 here is CASRSGTGIYEQFF. For the CDR3, the DNA is TGTGCCAGCAGGTCCGGGACAGGGATTTATGAGCAGTTCTTC.